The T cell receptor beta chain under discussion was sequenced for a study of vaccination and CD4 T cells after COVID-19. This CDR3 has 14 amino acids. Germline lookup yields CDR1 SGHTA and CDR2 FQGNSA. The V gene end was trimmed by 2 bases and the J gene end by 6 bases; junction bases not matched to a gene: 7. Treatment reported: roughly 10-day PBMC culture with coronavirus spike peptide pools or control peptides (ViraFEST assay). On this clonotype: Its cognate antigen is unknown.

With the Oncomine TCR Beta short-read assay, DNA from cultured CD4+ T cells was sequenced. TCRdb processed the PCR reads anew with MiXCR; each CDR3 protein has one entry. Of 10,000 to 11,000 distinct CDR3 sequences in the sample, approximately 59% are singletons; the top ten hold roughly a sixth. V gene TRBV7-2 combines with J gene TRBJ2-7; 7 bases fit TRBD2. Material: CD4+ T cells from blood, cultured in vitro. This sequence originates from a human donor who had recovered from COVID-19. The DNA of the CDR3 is TGTGCCAGCAGCTTACGGCGGGAGTCAGGCGAGCAGTACTTC. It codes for CASSLRRESGEQYF.